This entry lists 13 T cell receptor beta chains sequenced from one sample in a study of cytomegalovirus exposure and HLA in healthy donors. The PCR had 60 Vbeta and 13 Jbeta primers. Assay used: immunoSEQ multiplex PCR; TCRdb lists only in-frame clones, some missing. The data hold roughly 100,000 clones, with more than 70% observed a single time. The sequencing sample was made of PBMCs. The receptor source for this set is a man aged 25-40 years in good health and CMV-seronegative.

The chain joins TRBV6-5 to TRBJ1-2, with D possibly matching TRBD1 (6 bases). Deletions cut 4 bases from V and 8 bases from J, with 17 bases between. Germline loops: CDR1 MNHEY, CDR2 SVGAGI. The CDR3 runs 14 residues. The CDR3 DNA is TGTGCCAGCAGTTGGGCCGGGACACACCGGGGCTACACCTTC. Translation gives CASSWAGTHRGYTF.

This clone occurred a few times. The chain's CDR3 is CASSRQENTEAFF. CDR3 DNA: TGTGCCAGCAGCCGACAGGAGAACACTGAAGCTTTCTTT. The genes are TRBV13 and TRBJ1-1; possible D gene TRBD1, 6 bases. The V gene lost 5 bases and the J gene lost 1 base, with 8 bases spanning the gap. This CDR3 is built from 13 residues. Germline CDR1 is PRHDT and CDR2 is FYEKMQ (reference sequence).

This clone was counted only a few times. This chain connects TRBV7-3 to TRBJ2-7, with TRBD2 as a possible D gene (5 bases). Germline V gene data show CDR1 as SGHTA and CDR2 as FQGTGA. Trimming pared 5 bases from V and 6 bases from J, leaving 20 bases between. CDR3 length equals 15 residues. The CDR3: CASSEFPGELSEQYF. DNA for the CDR3: TGTGCCAGCAGCGAGTTCCCCGGGGAATTAAGCGAGCAGTACTTC.

The table lists this clone with a few counts. J is TRBJ1-2 and V is TRBV5-6; D is undetermined. Trimming left V 4 bases short and J 5 bases short, with 15 bases between. Germline loops: CDR1 SGHDT, CDR2 YYEEEE. CDR3 size: 14 residues. This CDR3 is CASSEDYAGYGYTF. CDR3 nucleotides: TGTGCCAGCAGCGAGGACTACGCGGGATATGGCTACACCTTC.

The rearrangement uses TRBV19 and TRBJ2-7; D not certain. Germline V lookup: CDR1 LNHDA, CDR2 SQIVND (reference sequence). The germline V and J ends were trimmed by 3 bases and 3 bases, with 18 bases remaining between them. CDR3 length equals 16 residues. The CDR3 DNA follows: TGTGCCAGTAGTATCCAGGCAGGAAGAACAAACTACGAGCAGTACTTC. Its protein is CASSIQAGRTNYEQYF.

This clone was seen more than once but under ten times. The rearrangement uses TRBV13 and TRBJ1-3, with no clear D. Deletions cut 4 bases from V and 7 bases from J, with 8 bases between. From germline, CDR1 is PRHDT and CDR2 FYEKMQ (reference sequence). The CDR3 length is 12 residues. CDR3 residues: CASSSAGNTIYF. DNA of the CDR3: TGTGCCAGCAGCTCGGCGGGGAACACCATATATTTT. The variable domain in full, completed from reference TRBV13 and TRBJ1-3, reads AAGVIQSPRHLIKEKRETATLKCYPIPRHDTVYWYQQGPGQDPQFLISFYEKMQSDKGSIPDRFSAQQFSDYHSELNMSSLELGDSALYFCASSSAGNTIYFGEGSWLTVV.

The rearrangement joins TRBV9 to TRBJ2-5, with a tentative D call TRBD2 (5 bases). CDR3 length: 15 amino acids. Per the germline V gene, CDR1 is SGDLS and CDR2 is YYNGEE. V lost 3 bases to trimming and J lost 2 bases, with 14 bases between them. Here the CDR3 DNA reads TGTGCCAGCAGCGGGACGGGAATAAAGCAAGAGACCCAGTACTTC. This codes for CASSGTGIKQETQYF.

The chain employs TRBV7-2 and TRBJ2-3; D remains ambiguous. Germline assignment: CDR1 SGHTA and CDR2 FQGNSA. V gave up 0 bases and J gave up 4 bases, with 8 bases separating them. The CDR3 is 14 residues long. CDR3 sequence: CASSLASLSDTQYF. As DNA, the CDR3 is TGTGCCAGCAGCTTAGCGTCCCTTTCAGATACGCAGTATTTT.

This rearrangement joins TRBV2 to TRBJ1-2; no clear D gene. V lost 2 bases, J lost 4 bases, and 8 bases lay in between. CDR3 length: 13 amino acids. Germline V gene sequence: CDR1 SNHLY, CDR2 FYNNEI. The chain's CDR3 is CASSETGFYGYTF. For the CDR3, the DNA is TGTGCCAGCAGTGAAACGGGTTTCTATGGCTACACCTTC.

This clone was counted between two and nine times. The gene calls are TRBV7-6 and TRBJ2-7, with TRBD2 matching over 15 bases. J gave up 2 bases and V 5 bases, and 10 bases lay outside the gene matches. Germline values: CDR1 SGHVS, CDR2 FNYEAQ. The CDR3 length is 18 residues. The CDR3 here is CASSTGLAGGPRTYEQYF. The CDR3 bases are TGTGCCAGCAGCACCGGACTAGCGGGAGGGCCACGGACCTACGAGCAGTACTTC.

The chain employs TRBV5-1 and TRBJ1-1; D gene ambiguous. The CDR3 loop spans 13 amino acids. Germline lookup yields CDR1 SGHRS and CDR2 YFSETQ. The V end lost 7 bases, the J end lost 1 base, and 11 bases lay between the germline ends. CDR3 coding DNA: TGCGCCAGCGCTTCTCAGAAGAACACTGAAGCTTTCTTT. Translated, it gives CASASQKNTEAFF.

V and J are TRBV6-5 and TRBJ1-2; D is perhaps TRBD1 (5 bases). V was shortened by 5 bases and J by 1 base, with 8 bases between the two germline ends. CDR1 MNHEY and CDR2 SVGAGI come from the germline V gene. CDR3 length equals 13 residues. The CDR3 DNA reads TGTGCCAGCAGTAAACAGGATAACTATGGCTACACCTTC. Amino acids: CASSKQDNYGYTF.

In this sample, this clone turned up a few times. This chain joins TRBV6-1 and TRBJ2-6; D is possibly TRBD2 (6 bases). The CDR3 is 18 amino acids. Germline assignment: CDR1 MNHNS and CDR2 SASEGT. V was pared by 1 base and J by 0 bases, with 13 bases between. Here the CDR3 reads CASSEGWDGGSGANVLTF. DNA of the CDR3: TGTGCCAGCAGTGAAGGTTGGGACGGGGGCTCTGGGGCCAACGTCCTGACTTTC.